These 2 T cell receptor beta chains originate from one sample sequenced in a study of blood T cells in healthy people across ages. The authors ran a second PCR of roughly 6 to 12 cycles using a sample-barcoded 5' primer and a J-beta primer mix. TCRdb analysed the 5' RACE reads with MiXCR anew, one entry per CDR3 protein. The sample holds more than 1,000,000 distinct CDR3 sequences, around 27% seen once. The data also belong to a second study, concerning T cells of mothers and their children.

The sequencing sample was made of blood. The receptors originated from a girl aged 2 to 9 in good health.

The chain combines TRBV4-2 with TRBJ1-5; a weak D match, TRBD1 (5 bases). In germline, CDR1 is LGHNA, CDR2 YNFKEQ. The ends were cut back, 0 bases at V and 7 bases at J, with 10 bases in the middle. The CDR3 length is 14 residues. In DNA form, the CDR3 reads TGTGCCAGCAGCCAAGAGAGGGGAGAACAGCCCCAGCATTTT. It translates to CASSQERGEQPQHF.

V usage is TRBV10-3 and J usage is TRBJ2-7, with 8 positions matching TRBD2. Germline V gene sequence: CDR1 ENHRY, CDR2 SYGVKD. CDR3 size: 15 residues. V trimming: 0 bases; J trimming: 3 bases; junction bases outside the gene matches: 4. CDR3 in DNA: TGTGCCATCAGTGAGTCGAATAGCGGGGTCTACGAGCAGTACTTC. This translates into CAISESNSGVYEQYF.